The next 8 T cell receptor beta chains were all read from a single sample in a study of T cell changes during pregnancy in multiple sclerosis. Assay used: immunoSEQ multiplex PCR; TCRdb lists only in-frame clones, some missing. The table has about 59,000 clones, about 87% seen once. The sequenced material came from peripheral blood from another person, used as feeder cells. Receptors originate from a human donor whose cells served as feeder cells for cultures in a pregnancy study.

This clone was observed a handful of times. The CDR3 sequence: CASRVGRGGNSPLHF. CDR3 sequence (DNA): TGTGCCAGCAGAGTAGGAAGAGGAGGAAATTCACCCCTCCACTTT. The V gene is TRBV27, the J gene TRBJ1-6; no firm D call. Germline values: CDR1 MNHEY, CDR2 SMNVEV (reference sequence). The CDR3 is made up of 15 amino acids. V was clipped by 6 bases and J by 7 bases, with 16 bases between them.

The sample holds one count of this clone. The chain uses TRBV11-2 and TRBJ1-1; no reliable D call. Trimming left V 6 bases short and J 2 bases short, with 13 bases between. The CDR3 has 14 amino acids. CDR1 and CDR2 from the germline V gene are SGHAT and FQNNGV. CDR3 nucleotides: TGTGCCAGCAGAGGGATGCGGGGTAACACTGAAGCTTTCTTT. Its translation is CASRGMRGNTEAFF.

This clone was seen more than once but under ten times. The chain employs TRBV5-6 and TRBJ1-6, with D uncertain. Trimming pared 0 bases from V and 10 bases from J, leaving 14 bases between. Germline CDR1 reads SGHDT; CDR2 reads YYEEEE. The CDR3 loop spans 15 amino acids. The CDR3 spells CASSLVWGTGSPLHF. CDR3 nucleotides: TGTGCCAGCAGCTTGGTGTGGGGAACGGGATCACCCCTCCACTTT.

The rearrangement uses TRBV28 and TRBJ1-1, with 7 positions matching TRBD1. V was clipped by 4 bases and J by 11 bases; unmatched bases: 10. The CDR3 loop spans 13 amino acids. CDR1 and CDR2 from the germline V gene are MDHEN and SYDVKM. The CDR3 spells CASSWGQMVVAFF. The CDR3 DNA is TGTGCCAGCAGTTGGGGACAGATGGTAGTCGCTTTCTTT.

This sequence joins TRBV9 and TRBJ2-2; the match to TRBD2 covers 12 bases. J lost 0 bases, V lost 3 bases, and 0 bases had no gene match. Per the germline V gene, CDR1 is SGDLS and CDR2 is YYNGEE. CDR3 length equals 16 residues. The CDR3, as DNA: TGTGCCAGCAGCGGGACTAGCGGGACGAACACCGGGGAGCTGTTTTTT. Residues: CASSGTSGTNTGELFF.

The chain carries TRBV7-8 and TRBJ2-3, with D uncertain. This CDR3 region has 15 residues. With 7 bases removed from V and 6 bases from J, the gap between germline ends came to 20 bases. Per germline, CDR1 SGHVS and CDR2 FQNEAQ. CDR3 nucleotide sequence: TGTGCCAGCACCCGTGGGCTTACCCCCGTGGATACGCAGTATTTT. Translated: CASTRGLTPVDTQYF.

This chain joins TRBV7-6 and TRBJ1-3; D is unclear. V shed 2 bases and J shed 1 base, with 15 bases lying between them. Germline CDR1 SGHVS, CDR2 FNYEAQ. The CDR3 extends over 17 amino acids. The CDR3 DNA follows: TGTGCCAGCAGCTTACGCGGTCCGGGATCTTCTGGAAACACCATATATTTT. It codes for CASSLRGPGSSGNTIYF.

The table lists this clone with a few counts. The genes are TRBV7-2 and TRBJ2-7; 7 bases agree with TRBD2. CDR3 length: 14 residues. Germline CDR1 reads SGHTA; CDR2 reads FQGNSA. V lost 3 bases, J lost 2 bases, and 4 bases stayed unmatched. The CDR3 loop is CASSLTSRTYEQYF. The DNA for the CDR3 is TGTGCCAGCAGCTTGACTAGCCGGACCTACGAGCAGTACTTC.